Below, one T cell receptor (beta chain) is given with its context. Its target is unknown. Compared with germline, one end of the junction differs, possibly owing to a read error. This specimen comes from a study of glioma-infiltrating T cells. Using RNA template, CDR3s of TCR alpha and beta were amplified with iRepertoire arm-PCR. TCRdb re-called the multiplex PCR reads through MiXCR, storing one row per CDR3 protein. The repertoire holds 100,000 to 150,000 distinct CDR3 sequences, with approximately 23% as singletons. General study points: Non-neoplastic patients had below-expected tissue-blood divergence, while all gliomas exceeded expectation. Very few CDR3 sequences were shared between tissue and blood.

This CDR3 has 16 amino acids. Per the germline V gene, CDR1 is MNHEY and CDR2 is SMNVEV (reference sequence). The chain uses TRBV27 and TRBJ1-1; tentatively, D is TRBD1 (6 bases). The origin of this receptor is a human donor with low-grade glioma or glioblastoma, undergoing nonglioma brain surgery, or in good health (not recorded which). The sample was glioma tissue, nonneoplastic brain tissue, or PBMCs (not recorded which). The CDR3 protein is CASSLSRGTLNTKAFF. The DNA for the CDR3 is TGTGCCAGCAGTTTATCTAGGGGGACGCTGAACACTAAAGCCTTCTTT.